This record covers a single T cell receptor beta chain. Using immunoSEQ multiplex PCR, the repertoire was profiled, and TCRdb retains in-frame clones only, with some absent. The table includes over 70,000 clones, 83% detected once. V lost 3 bases, J lost 0 bases, and 11 bases lay in between. This CDR3 has 16 amino acids. The germline gives CDR1 MDHEN, CDR2 SYDVKM. The data originate from a study of blood T cell repertoires in COVID-19. V usage is TRBV28 and J usage is TRBJ1-4; D is uncertain. The sequence was collected from a man younger than 40 with COVID-19, enrolled during active disease. Sequencing input: peripheral blood. CDR3 protein: CASSFLDYATNEKLFF. In nucleotides, the CDR3 is TGTGCCAGCAGTTTTTTAGATTACGCAACTAATGAAAAACTGTTTTTT. Using reference TRBV28 and TRBJ1-4 for the parts outside the CDR3, the full variable domain is DVKVTQSSRYLVKRTGEKVFLECVQDMDHENMFWYRQDPGLGLRLIYFSYDVKMKEKGDIPEGYSVSREKKERFSLILESASTNQTSMYLCASSFLDYATNEKLFFGSGTQLSVL.